These 18 T cell receptor beta chains originate from one sample sequenced in a study of T cells in Graves' hyperthyroidism and ophthalmopathy. RNA transcripts were the template for amplifying TCR beta CDR3 regions. HTBI primers drove first-round RT-PCR of the TCR CDR3. Each CDR3 protein is one row after TCRdb ran MiXCR on the multiplex PCR reads. Of about 600,000 distinct CDR3 sequences in the sample, approximately 15% were seen once. Sequenced sample: blood. These TCRs come from a woman aged 50 to 60 with Graves' ophthalmopathy.

This clonotype was picked up many times. The chain combines TRBV6-5 with TRBJ2-6; TRBD1 matches at 7 bases. This CDR3 is 19 amino acids long. Germline V CDR1 and CDR2: MNHEY, SVGAGI. V gave up 2 bases and J gave up 0 bases; unmatched junction bases: 10. The CDR3 here is CASSYKGAPLLSGANVLTF. CDR3 sequence (DNA): TGTGCCAGCAGTTACAAGGGGGCCCCATTACTCTCTGGGGCCAACGTCCTGACTTTC.

This clonotype occurred many times. The V and J genes are TRBV27 and TRBJ2-7; 11 nucleotides match TRBD1. This CDR3 has 15 amino acids. V lost 9 bases, J lost 4 bases, and 11 bases stayed unmatched. Germline V lookup: CDR1 MNHEY, CDR2 SMNVEV (reference sequence). DNA for the CDR3: TGTGCCAGGCCGCCCAAGGGGACAGGGGGGTACGAGCAGTACTTC. Translated, it gives CARPPKGTGGYEQYF.

Ten or more counts support this clonotype. The chain is built from TRBV12-3 or TRBV12-4 and TRBJ2-1, with 14 positions matching TRBD2. This CDR3 has 21 amino acids. Trimming at V came to 3 bases and at J to 5 bases, leaving 18 bases not matched to a gene. The CDR3 loop is CASSFRSSGTSGRGIHNEQFF. The CDR3 region has the DNA TGTGCCAGCAGTTTTAGATCCTCCGGGACTAGCGGGAGAGGGATACACAATGAGCAGTTCTTC.

This clonotype was found many times. J is TRBJ2-7 and V is TRBV7-9, with TRBD2 as a possible D gene (6 bases). V shed 1 base and J shed 2 bases, with 18 bases lying between them. The CDR3 has 17 amino acids. Germline CDR1 and CDR2: SEHNR and FQNEAQ (reference sequence). CDR3 sequence reads: CASSLGRRDQKTYEQYF. The DNA for the CDR3 is TGTGCCAGCAGCTTAGGGCGGCGGGATCAAAAGACCTACGAGCAGTACTTC.

On this clonotype: A much more abundant neighbour one base away suggests this may be a read error. The chain links TRBV6-2 or TRBV6-3 to TRBJ1-5; D gene unclear. V was clipped by 2 bases and J by 5 bases, with 19 bases between them. This CDR3 has 17 residues. Germline assignment: CDR1 MNHEY and CDR2 SVGEGT. The CDR3 sequence is CASSYVRAMERDQPQHF. For the CDR3, the DNA is TGTGCCAGCAGTTACGTAAGGGCTATGGAGAGAGATCAGCCCCAGCATTTT.

This clonotype occurred a few times. The chain recombines TRBV28 with TRBJ1-6; TRBD1 agrees at 9 bases. Per germline, CDR1 MDHEN and CDR2 SYDVKM. CDR3 size: 17 residues. V lost 9 bases and J lost 9; bases outside the gene matches: 18. In nucleotides, the CDR3 is TGTGCCAGTGGAACCGGACAGGGGCCCTCGAGGCGTTCACCCCTCCACTTT. Amino acid sequence: CASGTGQGPSRRSPLHF.

Many counts were recorded for this clonotype. The chain is built from TRBV9 and TRBJ1-1; no reliable D call. The CDR3 runs to 15 residues. Germline CDR1 SGDLS, CDR2 YYNGEE. V was cut by 4 bases and J by 0 bases, with 13 bases left in between. The CDR3 DNA reads TGTGCCAGCAGCCGTAGAGGTACAATGAACACTGAAGCTTTCTTT. As protein: CASSRRGTMNTEAFF.

This clonotype was observed a handful of times. For the CDR3, the DNA is TGTGCCAGCAGTTTAGGGGGGAGTGAAGCTTTCTTT. This translates into CASSLGGSEAFF. This chain uses TRBV27 with TRBJ1-1; D possibly corresponds to TRBD1 (5 bases). CDR1 and CDR2 from the germline V gene are MNHEY and SMNVEV (reference sequence). V was pared by 2 bases and J by 7 bases, with 8 bases between. This CDR3 region has 12 residues.

There are a few counts of this clonotype. This chain connects TRBV6-1 to TRBJ2-7, with D perhaps matching TRBD2 (6 bases). Trimming cost V 7 bases and J 0 bases, with 16 bases left between them. CDR1 MNHNS and CDR2 SASEGT come from the germline V gene. The CDR3 runs 15 residues. This CDR3 is CASTRAGLSSYEQYF. CDR3 DNA sequence: TGTGCCAGCACCAGAGCGGGTCTGAGCTCCTACGAGCAGTACTTC.

This clonotype was counted between two and nine times. The genes are TRBV20-1 and TRBJ2-1, with D hard to call. The CDR3 extends over 14 amino acids. CDR1 is DFQATT, CDR2 SNEGSKA, per germline (reference sequence). The V gene lost 7 bases and the J gene lost 0 bases, with 13 bases spanning the gap. The CDR3 bases are TGCAGTGGGTCGGGCGGAGCCTCCTACAATGAGCAGTTCTTC. It codes for CSGSGGASYNEQFF.

In DNA form, the CDR3 reads TGTGCCTGGATTAAACGGGTAGGGGGGAGCTCCTACAATGAGCAGTTCTTC. It is translated as CAWIKRVGGSSYNEQFF. This sequence joins TRBV30 and TRBJ2-1; D assignment may be TRBD1 or TRBD2 (6 bases each). Trimming pared 4 bases from V and 0 bases from J, leaving 19 bases between. This CDR3 is 17 amino acids long. CDR1 is GTSNPN, CDR2 SVGIG, per germline (reference sequence).

The chain uses TRBV6-1 and TRBJ2-3, with 9 bases fitting TRBD2. The CDR3 loop spans 15 amino acids. The V gene's germline CDR1 is MNHNS and CDR2 SASEGT. V gave up 1 base and J gave up 6 bases; unmatched junction bases: 5. Written as DNA, the CDR3 is TGTGCCAGCAGTGAAGTAGCGGGAGTTGGGGATACGCAGTATTTT. This translates into CASSEVAGVGDTQYF.

The chain recombines TRBV2 with TRBJ2-5; tentatively, D is TRBD2 (7 bases). This CDR3 is 14 amino acids long. CDR1 is SNHLY and CDR2 is FYNNEI in the germline V gene. V lost 4 bases and J lost 5, with 14 bases in between. This chain's CDR3 is CASSGGGSAETQYF. Here the CDR3 DNA reads TGTGCCAGCAGTGGGGGGGGCTCGGCGGAGACCCAGTACTTC.

In this sample, this clonotype turned up many times. The V gene is TRBV28, the J gene TRBJ2-7; TRBD2 might be the D (6 bases). Germline CDR1 MDHEN, CDR2 SYDVKM. V was clipped by 3 bases and J by 1 base, with 13 bases between them. The CDR3 is 15 residues long. DNA of the CDR3: TGTGCCAGCAGTTTCAAGGGACTGGGTTCCTACGAGCAGTACTTC. The encoded protein is CASSFKGLGSYEQYF.

V gene TRBV20-1 combines with J gene TRBJ2-5, with D perhaps matching TRBD1 (5 bases). V dropped 0 bases and J dropped 5 bases, with 13 bases sitting between them. CDR3 length equals 14 residues. Germline assignment: CDR1 DFQATT and CDR2 SNEGSKA (reference sequence). The CDR3 loop is CSARDLGLQETQYF. The CDR3 DNA reads TGCAGTGCTAGAGATCTGGGGCTTCAGGAGACCCAGTACTTC.

In its sample, this clonotype was seen a few times. This rearrangement joins TRBV27 to TRBJ1-5; 8 bases match TRBD1. J was trimmed by 6 bases and V by 5 bases; bases with no gene match: 6. Per germline, CDR1 MNHEY and CDR2 SMNVEV (reference sequence). The CDR3 is 14 amino acids. The CDR3 here is CASSQDRGIQPQHF. CDR3 nucleotides: TGTGCCAGCAGTCAAGACAGGGGTATTCAGCCCCAGCATTTT.

This chain uses TRBV28 with TRBJ2-7; the match to TRBD2 covers 11 bases. CDR3 length: 18 amino acids. The J segment lost 7 bases and the V segment lost 3 bases, leaving 17 bases of the junction unmatched. CDR1 and CDR2 from the germline V gene are MDHEN and SYDVKM. CDR3 DNA: TGTGCCAGCAGTTTCAACTATGGACTAGCGGGCTCCCGTGGGGAGCAGTACTTC. Protein: CASSFNYGLAGSRGEQYF. The complete variable domain, with remaining parts taken from reference TRBV28 and TRBJ2-7, reads DVKVTQSSRYLVKRTGEKVFLECVQDMDHENMFWYRQDPGLGLRLIYFSYDVKMKEKGDIPEGYSVSREKKERFSLILESASTNQTSMYLCASSFNYGLAGSRGEQYFGPGTRLTVT.

This clonotype was counted ten times or more. This rearrangement joins TRBV27 to TRBJ2-3, with 9 bases that match TRBD2. This CDR3 comprises 18 residues. Germline V gives CDR1 MNHEY, CDR2 SMNVEV (reference sequence). With 5 bases clipped from V and 0 bases from J, the junction kept 12 bases outside the gene matches. CDR3 amino acids: CASSRATSGAYSTDTQYF. In DNA, the CDR3 is TGTGCCAGCAGTCGAGCGACTAGCGGAGCTTATAGCACAGATACGCAGTATTTT.